The present entry profiles one T cell receptor (beta chain) with its context. Its target is not known. Measured with immunoSEQ multiplex PCR; TCRdb has only the in-frame clones, and not every one. The table lists 90,000 to 120,000 clones, 80% to 95% of them singletons. The sample is drawn from a study of OX40 agonist ivuxolimab in advanced cancers. Across the study: Averaging roughly 60 years in age, with a range of roughly 20 to 90, the cohort was approximately 84% male. Study-wide points: The study found among the lowest clonal expansion in partial responders at 0.1-3.0 mg/kg. The study observed clonal expansion of CD4+ and CD8+ blood T cells by week 6 at 0.1 to 3.0 mg/kg. Some nonresponders additionally presented with little normalized T-cell clonal expansion.

V was shortened by 3 bases and J by 0 bases, with 12 bases between the two germline ends. CDR3 size: 17 residues. Germline-derived CDR1 and CDR2 are MDHEN and SYDVKM. The J gene is TRBJ2-6, the V gene TRBV28; D remains ambiguous. The clonotype was recovered from an adult with an advanced solid tumor such as melanoma, head and neck, liver or kidney cancer. The sample in question was CD4+ or CD8+ T cells sorted from blood, obtained in a trial of the OX40 agonist ivuxolimab. The CDR3 DNA reads as TGTGCCAGCAGTTTTTCCCCAATGGACTCTGGGGCCAACGTCCTGACTTTC. Translating gives CASSFSPMDSGANVLTF.